These T cell receptor beta chains were read from a single sample in a study of blood T cell repertoires in COVID-19. TCRdb's copy holds only in-frame clones and misses some; the assay was immunoSEQ multiplex PCR. Of some 250,000 clones in the sample, about 90% are singletons; the top ten hold 0.95% to 1.5%. Sequenced: PBMCs or T cells enriched from blood (not recorded which). The source of these receptors is a human donor in a cohort exposed to, infected with or recovered from COVID-19 (not recorded which). The donor label of this sample is uncertain. CDR3s include the opening cysteine and the closing phenylalanine or tryptophan. Clone sizes are given selectively: once, few, many, or a class where the clone is expanded.

V | size | CDR3
TRBV5-1 | . | CASSFRTSGGVTDTQYF
TRBV6-1 | . | CASSEEEGASYEQYF
TRBV5-6 | . | CASSFSGTSGSGTQYF
TRBV19 | . | CASSKTKHTYEQYF
TRBV4-2 | . | CASSPQGDNEQFF
TRBV4-3 | . | CASSGDRRNQPQHF
TRBV19 | . | CAISWGTGGRSYGYTF
TRBV28 | . | CASSSGQGRTEAFF
TRBV6-2/TRBV6-3 | . | CASSSPLAGGPGEQFF
TRBV6-5 | . | CASTLKPGETQYF
TRBV3-1/TRBV3-2 | . | CASSQGRGGELFF
TRBV6-5 | . | CASWEEKLFF
TRBV2 | . | CASGELGGTEAFF
TRBV4-1 | . | CASSQTGTRTSNTEAFF
TRBV12-5 | . | CASGSTANTEAFF
TRBV5-6 | . | CASSYGTVNQPQHF
TRBV18 | once | CASSRTGDVEKLFF
TRBV4-2 | . | CASSQDTGGSGKTQYF
TRBV24-1 | . | CATSDLNRGANVLTF
TRBV9 | once | CASSPGGNSPLHF
TRBV6-5 | . | CASLGTGQGSYEQYF
TRBV5-1 | . | CASSPGLAGRLDTQYF
TRBV4-1 | . | CASSHNLGGGYTF
TRBV5-4 | . | CASSGYRGTGRNTIYF
TRBV5-1 | . | CASSLWGQYTDTQYF
TRBV4-2 | once | CASSQEAPSGNTIYF
TRBV7-9 | . | CASSLREPGRGVNEQFF
TRBV6-2/TRBV6-3 | . | CASSPDRGVRYEQYF
TRBV27 | . | CASSFLGQGVPYEQYF
TRBV27 | . | CASSYRQEYYGYTF
TRBV6-1 | . | CASSEPLQGVNQPQHF
TRBV4-1 | once | CASSQAREHSPLHF
TRBV5-6 | . | CASSLFGQGREQYF
TRBV4-1 | . | CASSQGDRDNTEAFF
TRBV7-9 | . | CASSFLTSGKETQYF
TRBV3-1/TRBV3-2 | few | CASSPWSGHGYTF
TRBV2 | . | CASSEALPATGLNTEAFF
TRBV5-6 | . | CASSITGGQQPQHF
TRBV4-1 | . | CASSQDTLNQPQHF
TRBV18 | . | CASSPGPGGASEKLFF
TRBV4-1 | once | CASSQGSRANTEAFF
TRBV11-2 | . | CASSDQGFGDSPLHF
TRBV7-2 | . | CASSLVSGTGGPGNTIYF
TRBV12-3/TRBV12-4 | . | CASSRTGSLTQYF